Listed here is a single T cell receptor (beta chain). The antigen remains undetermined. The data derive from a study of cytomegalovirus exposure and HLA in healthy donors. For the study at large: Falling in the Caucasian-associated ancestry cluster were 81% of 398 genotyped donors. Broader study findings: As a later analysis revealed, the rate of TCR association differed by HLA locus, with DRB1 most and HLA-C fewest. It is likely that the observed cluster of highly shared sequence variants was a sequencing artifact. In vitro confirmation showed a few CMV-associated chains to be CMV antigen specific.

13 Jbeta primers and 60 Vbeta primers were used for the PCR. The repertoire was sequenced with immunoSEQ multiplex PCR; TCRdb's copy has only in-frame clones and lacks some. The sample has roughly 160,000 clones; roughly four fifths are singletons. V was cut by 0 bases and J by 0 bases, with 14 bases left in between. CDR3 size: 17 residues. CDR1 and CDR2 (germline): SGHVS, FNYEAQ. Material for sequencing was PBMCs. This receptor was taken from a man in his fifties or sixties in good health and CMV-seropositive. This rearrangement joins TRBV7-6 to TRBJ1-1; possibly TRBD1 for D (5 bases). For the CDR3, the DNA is TGTGCCAGCAGCTTAGCCAGGGTCCCCGAAATGAACACTGAAGCTTTCTTT. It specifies CASSLARVPEMNTEAFF.